The entry that follows covers one TCR beta chain sequence. Its antigen is undetermined. At one end the junction does not follow the germline gene, possibly because of a read error. The library came from three nested PCR rounds adapted from ARM-PCR protocols. TCRdb reprocessed the multiplex PCR reads via MiXCR and lists one record per CDR3 protein. The profile covers 130,000 or so distinct CDR3 sequences, with roughly 64% appearing a single time and over 10% taken by the ten largest. No cell sorting was done before RNA was extracted from the tissue. These data are taken from a study of tumor and adjacent non-tumor tissue in lung cancer. Study at large: Each sample yielded a few million productive TCRbeta reads on average.

Study results and limitations: Higher tumor TCR diversity was associated with shorter survival. Tumor tissue had significantly higher TCR diversity than normal lung. In normal lung, the top 100 clones were significantly more dominant than in tumor.

CDR3 length: 11 amino acids. The V gene's germline CDR1 is SGHAT and CDR2 FQNNGV. The receptor comes from a young man with non-small cell lung cancer. V gene TRBV11-2 combines with J gene TRBJ2-4; D gene unclear. Material: lung tumor tissue. The CDR3 loop reads CASTAPDTEDF. The CDR3 DNA reads as TGTGCCAGCACCGCACCTGACACCGAGGACTTC.